This T cell receptor (beta chain) emerged from a study of shared clonotypes between healthy human individuals. Study summary: The people who gave samples were two women and a few men aged 18 to 49.

Study results and caveats: Rarefaction showed that sequencing of sorted subsets was incomplete (despite large depth).

CD8 memory was a combination of CD45RO+ cells and CCR7-negative CD45RA+ TemRA cells. As for this clone: Its cognate antigen is unknown.

The CDR3 runs to 14 residues. Germline V lookup: CDR1 MGHDK, CDR2 SYGVNS. Between the trimmed V and J ends, which lost 5 bases and 5 bases, there was a span of 13 bases. Under the authors' procedure: Filtering differed since immunoSEQ provided only junctions, with no quality scores. Some clones are missing from TCRdb's copy, which holds only in-frame ones; the method was immunoSEQ multiplex PCR. Clonal size and the V and J genes are those of that table, whereas D and trimming came from the DNA. Counted here are 110,000 or so clones, around 71% occurring once; the ten biggest clones make up roughly 25%.

The chain uses TRBV25-1 and TRBJ2-1; D uncertain. The sequenced sample was memory CD8+ T cells sorted from blood. The subset is: CD45RO+ cells pooled with CCR7-negative TemRA cells. This clonotype was obtained from a woman in her twenties or thirties in good health. For the CDR3, the DNA is TGTGCCAGCAGTTTAGAAGAAGGACACAATGAGCAGTTCTTC. Residues: CASSLEEGHNEQFF.